This T cell receptor (beta chain) was retrieved from a study of cytomegalovirus exposure and HLA in healthy donors (dated by TCRdb to 2015 to 2018). The study in broad terms: According to a later analysis, one platform produced both the 120 validation repertoires and the 666 repertoires of the first cohort. The study aimed to test whether cataloging public T cell receptors could reveal signatures of past pathogen exposure. A separate validation cohort of over 95 different subjects was used in addition to the approximately 670-subject first cohort. The study combined high-throughput TCR immunosequencing, statistical association of individual TCRs with disease status, and machine learning to predict cytomegalovirus infection status.

Library preparation was by the immunoSEQ multiplex PCR assay. For the original study's pipeline: A statistical classification framework was built for diagnosing cytomegalovirus status from the catalog of TCR beta chain sequences. This is the immuneACCESS table as TCRdb keeps it, with only in-frame sequences that have V and J called. A part of the clones is gone; compared with another copy, unresolved V genes explain less than half, and the rest is unexplained. Clonal size and the V and J genes are those of that table, whereas D and trimming came from the DNA. A total of roughly 68,000 clones appear in this sample, about 96% of them only once. Jointly, the top ten make up around 2.4% of the sample. The donors belonged to the validation cohort of approximately 130 subjects, which was separate from the roughly 700-subject first cohort. Results the study describes overall, beyond this receptor: Most TCR sequences were observed very rarely across donors, whereas some public TCRs were present in many individuals. A few of the identified cytomegalovirus-associated TCR beta chains were confirmed in vitro to be specific for cytomegalovirus antigens. A later analysis had no HLA typing for the validation cohort, so co-occurrence there was scored across all 130 or so repertoires. Of the cluster scores, 94% were above 0 in a later analysis, which found that TCRs clustered in the first cohort also tended to co-occur in the 90 to 150 validation repertoires. Cytomegalovirus status was reported to be diagnosed by the classifier with high specificity and sensitivity in both the original and validation cohorts. A total of roughly 160 TCR beta chains were listed by the study as associated with cytomegalovirus. The authors suggested that the approach could potentially be generalized to other disease states and immunological phenotypes.

V drops 3 bases and J drops 1 base, leaving 15 bases in between. The CDR3 has 16 amino acids, counting the end cysteine and phenylalanine. CDR3 DNA is the only sequence kept; it has 48 bases, read in frame from the first base. In the germline V gene (reference sequence), CDR1 corresponds to LNHDA and CDR2 to SQIVND. On this clone itself: No cognate antigen has been identified for it. Per-base qualities were not stored, and no clone one base away is much larger.

The sequencing input was PBMCs. The clonotype originates from a young man in good health and CMV-seronegative. The sequence joins TRBV19 to TRBJ1-2; TRBD1 is perhaps the D gene, given 5 matching bases. The CDR3 region has the sequence CASSMDPKGINYGYTF. The sequenced DNA is TGTGCCAGTAGTATGGACCCGAAGGGGATTAACTATGGCTACACCTTC.